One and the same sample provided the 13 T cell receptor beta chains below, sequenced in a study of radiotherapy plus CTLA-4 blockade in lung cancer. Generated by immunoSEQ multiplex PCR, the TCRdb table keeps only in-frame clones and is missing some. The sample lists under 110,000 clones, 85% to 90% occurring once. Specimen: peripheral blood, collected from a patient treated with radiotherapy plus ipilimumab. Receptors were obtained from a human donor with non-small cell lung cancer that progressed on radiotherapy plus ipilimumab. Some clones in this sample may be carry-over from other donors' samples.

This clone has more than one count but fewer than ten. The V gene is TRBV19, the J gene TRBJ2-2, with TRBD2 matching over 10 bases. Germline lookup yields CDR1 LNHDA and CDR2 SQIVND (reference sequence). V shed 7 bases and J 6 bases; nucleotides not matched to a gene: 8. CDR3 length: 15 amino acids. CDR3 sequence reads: CASNTAGGPSGELFF. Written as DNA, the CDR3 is TGTGCCAGTAACACAGCGGGGGGGCCTTCCGGGGAGCTGTTTTTT. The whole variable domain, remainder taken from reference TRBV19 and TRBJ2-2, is DGGITQSPKYLFRKEGQNVTLSCEQNLNHDAMYWYRQDPGQGLRLIYYSQIVNDFQKGDIAEGYSVSREKKESFPLTVTSAQKNPTAFYLCASNTAGGPSGELFFGEGSRLTVL.

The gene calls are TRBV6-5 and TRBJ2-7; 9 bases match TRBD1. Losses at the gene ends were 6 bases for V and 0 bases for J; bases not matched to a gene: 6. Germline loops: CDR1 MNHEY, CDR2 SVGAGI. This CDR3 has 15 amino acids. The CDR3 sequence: CASRMTGGSSYEQYF. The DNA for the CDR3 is TGTGCCAGCAGGATGACAGGGGGAAGCTCCTACGAGCAGTACTTC.

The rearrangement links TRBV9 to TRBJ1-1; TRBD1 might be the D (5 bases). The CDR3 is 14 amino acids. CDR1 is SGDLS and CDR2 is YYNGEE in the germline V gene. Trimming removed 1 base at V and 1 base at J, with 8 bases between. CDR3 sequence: CASSVSTANTEAFF. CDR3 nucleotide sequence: TGTGCCAGCAGCGTATCGACAGCGAACACTGAAGCTTTCTTT.

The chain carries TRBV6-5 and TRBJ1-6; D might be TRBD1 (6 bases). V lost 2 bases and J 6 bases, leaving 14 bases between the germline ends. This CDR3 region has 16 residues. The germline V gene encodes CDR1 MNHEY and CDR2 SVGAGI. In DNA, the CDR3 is TGTGCCAGCAGTTACAGTGGGCAGGGGTTTAATTCACCCCTCCACTTT. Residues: CASSYSGQGFNSPLHF.

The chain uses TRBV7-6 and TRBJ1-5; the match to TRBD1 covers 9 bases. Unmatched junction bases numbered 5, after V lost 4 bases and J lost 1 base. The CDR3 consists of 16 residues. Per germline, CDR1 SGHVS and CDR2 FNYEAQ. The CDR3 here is CASSSGTGRSNQPQHF. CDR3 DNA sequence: TGTGCCAGCAGCTCTGGGACAGGGAGAAGCAATCAGCCCCAGCATTTT.

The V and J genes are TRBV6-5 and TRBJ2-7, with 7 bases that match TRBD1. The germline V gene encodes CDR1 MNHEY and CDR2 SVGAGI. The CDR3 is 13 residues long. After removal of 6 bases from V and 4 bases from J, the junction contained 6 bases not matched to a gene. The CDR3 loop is CASRRPQGYEQYF. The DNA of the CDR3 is TGTGCCAGCAGACGGCCACAGGGGTACGAGCAGTACTTC.

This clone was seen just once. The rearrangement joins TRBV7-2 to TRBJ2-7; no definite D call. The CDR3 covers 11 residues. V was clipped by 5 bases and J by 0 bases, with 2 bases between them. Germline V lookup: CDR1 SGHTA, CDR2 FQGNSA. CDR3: CASSLSYEQYF. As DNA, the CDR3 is TGTGCCAGCAGCCTCTCCTACGAGCAGTACTTC.

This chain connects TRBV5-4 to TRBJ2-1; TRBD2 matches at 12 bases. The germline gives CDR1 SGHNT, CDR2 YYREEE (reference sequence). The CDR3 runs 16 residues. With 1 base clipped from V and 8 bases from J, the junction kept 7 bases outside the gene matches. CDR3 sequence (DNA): TGTGCCAGCAGCTTGTCCCTAGCGGGGGGGATCGATGAGCAGTTCTTC. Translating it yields CASSLSLAGGIDEQFF.

DNA for the CDR3: TGTGCCAGCAGCCAAGATTTGCACAGGGTGGGTGAAGACACTGAAGCTTTCTTT. Translating it yields CASSQDLHRVGEDTEAFF. The rearrangement joins TRBV4-2 to TRBJ1-1; perhaps TRBD1 as D (6 bases). Trimming took 0 bases from V and 3 from J, leaving 20 bases between them. CDR1 LGHNA and CDR2 YNFKEQ come from the germline V gene. The CDR3 consists of 18 residues.

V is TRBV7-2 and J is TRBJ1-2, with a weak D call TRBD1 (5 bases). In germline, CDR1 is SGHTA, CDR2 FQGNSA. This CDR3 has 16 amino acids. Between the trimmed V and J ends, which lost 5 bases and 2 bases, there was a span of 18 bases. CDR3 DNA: TGTGCCAGCAGCCTAAACCGGGACCCGAAAAACTATGGCTACACCTTC. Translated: CASSLNRDPKNYGYTF.

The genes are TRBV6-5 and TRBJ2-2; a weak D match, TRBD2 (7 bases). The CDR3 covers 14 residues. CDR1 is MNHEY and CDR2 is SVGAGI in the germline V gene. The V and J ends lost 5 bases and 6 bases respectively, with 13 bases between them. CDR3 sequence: CASSRPGGAGELFF. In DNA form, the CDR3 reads TGTGCCAGCAGTCGGCCGGGGGGCGCCGGGGAGCTGTTTTTT.

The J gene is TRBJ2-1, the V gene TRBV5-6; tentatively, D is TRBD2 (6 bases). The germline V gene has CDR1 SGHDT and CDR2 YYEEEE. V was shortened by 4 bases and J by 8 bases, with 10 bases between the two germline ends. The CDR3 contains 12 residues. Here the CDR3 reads CASSPGTYEQFF. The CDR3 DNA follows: TGTGCCAGCAGCCCTGGGACTTATGAGCAGTTCTTC.

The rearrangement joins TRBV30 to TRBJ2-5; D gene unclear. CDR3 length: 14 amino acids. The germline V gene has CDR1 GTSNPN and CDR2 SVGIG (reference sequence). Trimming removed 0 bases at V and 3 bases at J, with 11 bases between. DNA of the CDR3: TGTGCCTGGAGTGTCGGATTTTCGGAAGAGACCCAGTACTTC. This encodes CAWSVGFSEETQYF.